What follows are 4 T cell receptor beta chains derived from one specimen sequenced in a study of response to subunit inactivated influenza vaccine listed by TCRdb under 2018. To prepare the library, RT-PCR was applied. The sequencer was an Illumina HiSeq 2500. The raw public reads went through TCRdb reprocessing: fastp at Q25, MiXCR clone calling, in-frame beta chains kept. Identical CDR3 protein sequences are pooled into one entry, listed with their most common genes and DNA. In all, the sample holds 250,000 to 350,000 distinct CDR3 sequences, and about 20% of those were seen once. Approximately 10% of the sample goes to the ten largest clones. The source material was PBMCs from blood, sampled less than 22 months after vaccination. The receptors stem from a man aged 50 to 69 who received an inactivated influenza vaccine. Donor details come from another sample of the same person, matched by shared clones.

The rearrangement links TRBV12-3 or TRBV12-4 to TRBJ2-1; D unresolved. The V and J ends lost 6 bases and 5 bases respectively, with 8 bases between them. The CDR3 has 12 residues. This CDR3 reads CASSYNDNEQFF. The DNA for the CDR3 is TGTGCCAGCAGCTATAACGACAATGAGCAGTTCTTC.

This clonotype came up a few times. The chain is built from TRBV2 and TRBJ2-4; no definite D call. V lost 6 bases, J lost 0 bases, and 9 bases lay in between. The CDR3 runs to 14 residues. Germline V CDR1 and CDR2: SNHLY, FYNNEI. The CDR3 loop reads CASSIVVAKNIQYF. Written as DNA, the CDR3 is TGTGCCAGCAGCATTGTCGTAGCCAAAAACATTCAGTACTTC. The whole variable domain, filled in from reference TRBV2 and TRBJ2-4, reads EPEVTQTPSHQVTQMGQEVILRCVPISNHLYFYWYRQILGQKVEFLVSFYNNEISEKSEIFDDQFSVERPDGSNFTLKIRSTKLEDSAMYFCASSIVVAKNIQYFGAGTRLSVL.

This clonotype appeared a few times. The chain uses TRBV15 and TRBJ2-5; the match to TRBD1 covers 11 bases. J lost 4 bases, V lost 5 bases, and 6 bases had no gene match. Germline assignment: CDR1 LNHNV and CDR2 YYDKDF (reference sequence). This CDR3 region has 15 residues. The CDR3 DNA reads TGTGCCACCAGCCTGTGGACAGGGGGCTTAGAGACCCAGTACTTC. It translates to CATSLWTGGLETQYF.

J is TRBJ2-1 and V is TRBV7-2; 8 bases are shared with TRBD2. Trimming removed 0 bases from V and 5 bases from J; junction bases left unmatched: 6. Germline CDR1 reads SGHTA; CDR2 reads FQGNSA. The CDR3 has 16 amino acids. CDR3 residues: CASSLAGSGNHNEQFF. CDR3 coding DNA: TGTGCCAGCAGCTTAGCGGGTAGCGGGAACCACAATGAGCAGTTCTTC.